The clone carrying this T cell receptor beta chain showed up just a few times. Its antigen is still unknown. The sample comes from a study of post-analysis software for immune sequencing data. Each TCR beta cDNA library carried unique molecular identifiers. TCRdb processed the PCR reads anew with MiXCR; each CDR3 protein has one entry. The sample has 180,000 or so distinct CDR3 sequences, 25% to 30% seen once. The V and J ends lost 5 bases and 4 bases respectively, with 24 bases between them. The CDR3 spans 18 residues. The germline CDR1 and CDR2 sequences are SEHNR and FQNEAQ (reference sequence). Study-level points and caveats: Patients used about five TRBV segments, including TRBV5-6, TRBV5-1 and TRBV20-1, more often than controls. The normalized Chao1 diversity of multiple sclerosis patients was significantly lower than that of controls.

Specimen: blood. The chain is built from TRBV7-9 and TRBJ2-1, with a tentative D call TRBD2 (6 bases). The clonotype originates from a girl aged 2-17 years with multiple sclerosis. CDR3 sequence: CASSGYGGGDNLYNEQFF. CDR3 DNA: TGTGCCAGCAGCGGATACGGGGGTGGAGACAACCTTTACAATGAGCAGTTCTTC.